The rows below give T cell receptor beta chains drawn from one sample of a study of T cell repertoires in cytomegalovirus infection. Their target antigens are unknown. TCRdb fed the reads into MiXCR, producing one record per CDR3 protein. The table lists some 800,000 distinct CDR3 sequences, approximately 32% of them singletons, with 9.5% to 15% in the top ten. The sequenced sample was cultured CD8+ T cells from PBMCs, obtained from culture after CMV antigen stimulation. These receptors came from a human donor in good health (CMV status not recorded). Some clones in this sample may be carry-over from other donors' samples. Both conserved end residues are part of each CDR3. D genes are given only for firm matches. Expanded clones are given a class, and other clones once, few, many or no size at all.

V gene: TRBV6-2/TRBV6-3
clone size: NA
J gene: TRBJ1-2
D gene: NA
CDR3 protein: CASSYPGGGYTF
CDR3 DNA: TGTGCCAGCAGTTACCCAGGTGGCGGCTACACCTTC

V gene: TRBV5-3
clone size: once
J gene: TRBJ1-4
D gene: NA
CDR3 protein: CASSQSDMENEKLFF
CDR3 DNA: TGTGCCAGCAGCCAAAGCGACATGGAGAATGAAAAACTGTTTTTT

V gene: TRBV4-1
clone size: NA
J gene: TRBJ1-4
D gene: NA
CDR3 protein: CASSEVGGAKGEKLFF
CDR3 DNA: TGCGCCAGCAGCGAAGTCGGCGGGGCTAAGGGTGAAAAACTGTTTTTT

V gene: TRBV7-6
clone size: NA
J gene: TRBJ2-1
D gene: TRBD2
CDR3 protein: CASSSAGGSFNEQFF
CDR3 DNA: TGTGCCAGCAGCTCCGCGGGGGGGTCATTTAATGAGCAGTTCTTC

V gene: TRBV6-4
clone size: NA
J gene: TRBJ2-3
D gene: TRBD2
CDR3 protein: CASSDSAGGGASDTQYF
CDR3 DNA: TGTGCCAGCAGTGACTCTGCTGGCGGGGGGGCATCAGATACGCAGTATTTT

V gene: TRBV7-6
clone size: NA
J gene: TRBJ1-5
D gene: NA
CDR3 protein: CASSLVSGSRNRYSNQPQHF
CDR3 DNA: TGTGCCAGCAGCTTAGTTTCGGGCAGTAGGAACAGATATAGCAATCAGCCCCAGCATTTT

V gene: TRBV12-3/TRBV12-4
clone size: many
J gene: TRBJ1-1
D gene: NA
CDR3 protein: CASGGANTEAFF
CDR3 DNA: TGTGCCTCTGGGGGGGCAAACACTGAAGCTTTCTTT

V gene: TRBV7-9
clone size: NA
J gene: TRBJ1-1
D gene: TRBD1
CDR3 protein: CASSLVGGGREAFF
CDR3 DNA: TGTGCCAGCAGCTTAGTAGGGGGCGGACGTGAAGCTTTCTTT

V gene: TRBV6-1
clone size: few
J gene: TRBJ2-2
D gene: TRBD1
CDR3 protein: CASSGTGMNTGELFF
CDR3 DNA: TGTGCCAGCAGTGGGACAGGGATGAACACCGGGGAGCTGTTTTTT

V gene: TRBV7-2
clone size: NA
J gene: TRBJ2-3
D gene: NA
CDR3 protein: CASSHGGGRTDTQYF
CDR3 DNA: TGTGCCAGCAGTCATGGAGGGGGCCGGACAGATACGCAGTATTTT

V gene: TRBV5-6
clone size: many
J gene: TRBJ1-6
D gene: TRBD1
CDR3 protein: CASSLGTGGGSPLHF
CDR3 DNA: TGTGCCAGCAGCTTGGGGACAGGGGGCGGTTCACCCCTCCACTTT

V gene: TRBV19
clone size: few
J gene: TRBJ2-6
D gene: NA
CDR3 protein: CASTRGAGANVLTF
CDR3 DNA: TGTGCCAGTACAAGGGGGGCTGGGGCCAACGTCCTGACTTTC

V gene: TRBV24-1
clone size: NA
J gene: TRBJ2-5
D gene: TRBD1
CDR3 protein: CATSDSSDRGETQYF
CDR3 DNA: TGTGCCACCAGTGATTCTTCCGACAGGGGAGAGACCCAGTACTTC

V gene: TRBV7-8
clone size: NA
J gene: TRBJ2-2
D gene: NA
CDR3 protein: CASSPGRGRGGELFF
CDR3 DNA: TGTGCCAGCAGCCCTGGGCGGGGCAGGGGGGGGGAGCTGTTTTTT

V gene: TRBV11-1
clone size: NA
J gene: TRBJ2-6
D gene: NA
CDR3 protein: CASSLAPGPFLSGANVLTF
CDR3 DNA: TGTGCCAGCAGCTTAGCGCCAGGGCCATTTCTCTCTGGGGCCAACGTCCTGACTTTC

V gene: TRBV6-5
clone size: many
J gene: TRBJ2-3
D gene: TRBD2
CDR3 protein: CAGSKWSGGTTNTDTQYF
CDR3 DNA: TGTGCCGGCTCGAAGTGGAGCGGGGGGACCACTAACACAGATACGCAGTATTTT

V gene: TRBV6-5
clone size: few
J gene: TRBJ2-6
D gene: NA
CDR3 protein: CASRPFGEGETSGANVLTF
CDR3 DNA: TGTGCCAGCAGACCCTTTGGGGAGGGGGAGACCTCTGGGGCCAACGTCCTGACTTTC

V gene: TRBV7-6
clone size: few
J gene: TRBJ2-6
D gene: NA
CDR3 protein: CASPKGEGQSFSGANVLTF
CDR3 DNA: TGTGCCAGCCCAAAAGGGGAAGGACAGTCCTTCTCTGGGGCCAACGTCCTGACTTTC

V gene: TRBV5-4
clone size: few
J gene: TRBJ2-5
D gene: NA
CDR3 protein: CASSAHREIETQYF
CDR3 DNA: TGTGCCAGCAGCGCCCACAGGGAAATAGAGACCCAGTACTTC

V gene: TRBV28
clone size: few
J gene: TRBJ2-1
D gene: TRBD2
CDR3 protein: CASSQLAGANEQFF
CDR3 DNA: TGTGCCAGCAGTCAACTAGCGGGGGCTAATGAGCAGTTCTTC

V gene: TRBV13
clone size: few
J gene: TRBJ1-5
D gene: TRBD1
CDR3 protein: CASSLGYRGGGQPQHF
CDR3 DNA: TGTGCCAGCAGCTTAGGATACAGGGGTGGAGGACAGCCCCAGCATTTT

V gene: TRBV7-8
clone size: many
J gene: TRBJ2-1
D gene: TRBD2
CDR3 protein: CASWGGESSYNEQFF
CDR3 DNA: TGTGCCAGCTGGGGGGGGGAGAGCTCCTACAATGAGCAGTTCTTC

V gene: TRBV19
clone size: few
J gene: TRBJ2-1
D gene: TRBD2
CDR3 protein: CASSIVAATGGEQFF
CDR3 DNA: TGTGCCAGTAGTATAGTGGCGGCTACGGGGGGTGAGCAGTTCTTC

V gene: TRBV20-1
clone size: NA
J gene: TRBJ1-5
D gene: NA
CDR3 protein: CSARERPANQPQHF
CDR3 DNA: TGCAGTGCTAGAGAAAGGCCAGCAAATCAGCCCCAGCATTTT

V gene: TRBV10-3
clone size: NA
J gene: TRBJ2-4
D gene: TRBD2
CDR3 protein: CAISENVAGGKVQYF
CDR3 DNA: TGTGCCATCAGTGAGAACGTAGCGGGGGGTAAGGTTCAGTACTTC

V gene: TRBV19
clone size: NA
J gene: TRBJ2-2
D gene: NA
CDR3 protein: CASGPSWNPGELFF
CDR3 DNA: TGTGCCAGTGGGCCTAGCTGGAATCCCGGGGAGCTGTTTTTT

V gene: TRBV5-1
clone size: once
J gene: TRBJ1-3
D gene: TRBD1
CDR3 protein: CASSPLPGQRNTIYF
CDR3 DNA: TGCGCCAGCAGCCCGCTACCGGGACAGAGAAACACCATATATTTT

V gene: TRBV7-2
clone size: few
J gene: TRBJ1-2
D gene: NA
CDR3 protein: CASSLDPPGLYTF
CDR3 DNA: TGTGCCAGCAGCTTAGACCCCCCAGGTCTCTACACCTTC

V gene: TRBV28
clone size: few
J gene: TRBJ2-1
D gene: TRBD2
CDR3 protein: CASSFSGGASYEQFF
CDR3 DNA: TGTGCCAGCAGTTTTAGCGGGGGGGCCTCCTATGAGCAGTTCTTC

V gene: TRBV12-3/TRBV12-4
clone size: many
J gene: TRBJ2-2
D gene: TRBD1
CDR3 protein: CASSTGGTSTGELFF
CDR3 DNA: TGTGCCAGCAGTACAGGGGGCACGAGCACCGGGGAGCTGTTTTTT

V gene: TRBV6-1
clone size: NA
J gene: TRBJ2-7
D gene: NA
CDR3 protein: CASSVVGTSYEQYF
CDR3 DNA: TGTGCCAGCAGTGTAGTAGGGACCTCCTACGAGCAGTACTTC

V gene: TRBV7-2
clone size: NA
J gene: TRBJ1-3
D gene: TRBD1
CDR3 protein: CASTLPGGLGNTIYF
CDR3 DNA: TGTGCCAGCACCCTTCCAGGGGGCTTGGGAAACACCATATATTTT

V gene: TRBV5-4
clone size: few
J gene: TRBJ1-6
D gene: TRBD1
CDR3 protein: CASSEDRRNSPLHF
CDR3 DNA: TGTGCCAGCAGCGAGGACAGGAGGAATTCACCCCTCCACTTT

V gene: TRBV25-1
clone size: few
J gene: TRBJ1-1
D gene: NA
CDR3 protein: CASKLVGNTEAFF
CDR3 DNA: TGTGCCAGCAAGCTCGTAGGGAACACTGAAGCTTTCTTT

V gene: TRBV27
clone size: NA
J gene: TRBJ1-1
D gene: NA
CDR3 protein: CASSLVGSTTEAFF
CDR3 DNA: TGTGCCAGCAGTTTAGTCGGCAGCACCACTGAAGCTTTCTTT

V gene: TRBV5-5
clone size: NA
J gene: TRBJ2-3
D gene: NA
CDR3 protein: CASSLYGQGADTQYF
CDR3 DNA: TGTGCCAGCAGCTTATATGGACAAGGGGCAGATACGCAGTATTTT

V gene: TRBV2
clone size: NA
J gene: TRBJ1-4
D gene: NA
CDR3 protein: CASTGLREDEKLFF
CDR3 DNA: TGTGCCAGCACGGGCCTTCGCGAGGATGAAAAACTGTTTTTT

V gene: TRBV12-3/TRBV12-4
clone size: NA
J gene: TRBJ1-4
D gene: NA
CDR3 protein: CASSFQGEAPNEKLFF
CDR3 DNA: TGTGCCAGCAGTTTTCAGGGTGAGGCGCCTAATGAAAAACTGTTTTTT

V gene: TRBV18
clone size: NA
J gene: TRBJ2-2
D gene: NA
CDR3 protein: CASSRDSGTGELFF
CDR3 DNA: TGTGCCAGCTCAAGAGACAGCGGCACCGGGGAGCTGTTTTTT

V gene: TRBV7-4
clone size: NA
J gene: TRBJ2-1
D gene: TRBD2
CDR3 protein: CASSPPLSGGVDEQFF
CDR3 DNA: TGTGCCAGCAGCCCCCCCCTAAGCGGGGGGGTTGATGAGCAGTTCTTC

V gene: TRBV11-2
clone size: many
J gene: TRBJ2-5
D gene: TRBD2
CDR3 protein: CASSTKRGGVQTQYF
CDR3 DNA: TGTGCCAGCAGCACGAAGAGGGGAGGGGTCCAGACCCAGTACTTC

V gene: TRBV10-3
clone size: NA
J gene: TRBJ1-3
D gene: TRBD1
CDR3 protein: CAISETGGGYSGNTIYF
CDR3 DNA: TGTGCCATCAGTGAAACAGGGGGAGGATATTCTGGAAACACCATATATTTT

V gene: TRBV7-6
clone size: NA
J gene: TRBJ2-1
D gene: NA
CDR3 protein: CASSSPAGSFNEQFF
CDR3 DNA: TGTGCCAGCAGCTCTCCGGCTGGGTCCTTCAATGAGCAGTTCTTC

V gene: TRBV6-6
clone size: few
J gene: TRBJ1-5
D gene: TRBD1
CDR3 protein: CASRIAGTASNQPQHF
CDR3 DNA: TGTGCCAGCAGGATCGCGGGGACAGCTAGCAATCAGCCCCAGCATTTT

V gene: TRBV3-1
clone size: few
J gene: TRBJ1-1
D gene: TRBD1
CDR3 protein: CASSQEPGGNTEAFF
CDR3 DNA: TGTGCCAGCAGCCAAGAACCAGGGGGGAACACTGAAGCTTTCTTT

V gene: TRBV7-9
clone size: many
J gene: TRBJ1-4
D gene: TRBD1
CDR3 protein: CASSDDRAREKLFF
CDR3 DNA: TGTGCCAGCAGCGACGACAGGGCGCGCGAAAAACTGTTTTTT

V gene: TRBV7-2
clone size: many
J gene: TRBJ1-3
D gene: TRBD1
CDR3 protein: CASSPTGVIGSGNTIYF
CDR3 DNA: TGTGCCAGCAGCCCGACAGGGGTCATCGGTTCTGGAAACACCATATATTTT

V gene: TRBV4-2
clone size: NA
J gene: TRBJ1-5
D gene: NA
CDR3 protein: CASSQKTGNQPQHF
CDR3 DNA: TGTGCCAGCAGCCAGAAGACGGGGAATCAGCCCCAGCATTTT

V gene: TRBV13
clone size: NA
J gene: TRBJ2-3
D gene: TRBD2
CDR3 protein: CASSLGASGGPNGGDTQYF
CDR3 DNA: TGTGCCAGCAGCTTAGGTGCTAGCGGGGGCCCTAATGGTGGAGATACGCAGTATTTT

V gene: TRBV7-8
clone size: many
J gene: TRBJ2-1
D gene: TRBD2
CDR3 protein: CASTPNSGNYNEQFF
CDR3 DNA: TGTGCCAGCACTCCTAATAGCGGGAACTACAATGAGCAGTTCTTC

V gene: TRBV6-1
clone size: many
J gene: TRBJ2-3
D gene: TRBD2
CDR3 protein: CASSWRTRTSGGAGGTDTQYF
CDR3 DNA: TGTGCCAGCAGTTGGAGAACAAGGACTAGCGGGGGCGCCGGGGGCACAGATACGCAGTATTTT

V gene: TRBV6-6
clone size: few
J gene: TRBJ1-3
D gene: NA
CDR3 protein: CASSYSSPVPGNTIYF
CDR3 DNA: TGTGCCAGCAGTTACTCGAGTCCGGTACCTGGAAACACCATATATTTT

V gene: TRBV25-1
clone size: NA
J gene: TRBJ1-2
D gene: NA
CDR3 protein: CASSEYLGEGYTF
CDR3 DNA: TGTGCCAGCAGTGAATATTTGGGCGAAGGCTACACCTTC

V gene: TRBV24-1
clone size: NA
J gene: TRBJ2-3
D gene: TRBD2
CDR3 protein: CATSDPTSASTDTQYF
CDR3 DNA: TGTGCCACCAGTGACCCGACTAGCGCAAGCACAGATACGCAGTATTTT

V gene: TRBV15
clone size: NA
J gene: TRBJ2-3
D gene: NA
CDR3 protein: CATSSSGLPTDTQYF
CDR3 DNA: TGTGCCACCAGCAGTAGCGGCCTCCCCACAGATACGCAGTATTTT

V gene: TRBV13
clone size: NA
J gene: TRBJ2-3
D gene: NA
CDR3 protein: CASIARDSPWDTQYF
CDR3 DNA: TGTGCCAGCATAGCCCGGGACTCTCCATGGGATACGCAGTATTTT

V gene: TRBV6-1
clone size: few
J gene: TRBJ2-3
D gene: NA
CDR3 protein: CASREERGTQYF
CDR3 DNA: TGTGCCAGCAGGGAGGAGCGTGGTACGCAGTATTTT

V gene: TRBV13
clone size: NA
J gene: TRBJ1-6
D gene: TRBD1
CDR3 protein: CASSLRTGGSPLHF
CDR3 DNA: TGTGCCAGCAGCTTGAGGACAGGGGGTTCACCCCTCCACTTT

V gene: TRBV18
clone size: NA
J gene: TRBJ1-1
D gene: TRBD1
CDR3 protein: CASSPWDRAHLNTEAFF
CDR3 DNA: TGTGCCAGCTCACCGTGGGACAGGGCTCACTTGAACACTGAAGCTTTCTTT